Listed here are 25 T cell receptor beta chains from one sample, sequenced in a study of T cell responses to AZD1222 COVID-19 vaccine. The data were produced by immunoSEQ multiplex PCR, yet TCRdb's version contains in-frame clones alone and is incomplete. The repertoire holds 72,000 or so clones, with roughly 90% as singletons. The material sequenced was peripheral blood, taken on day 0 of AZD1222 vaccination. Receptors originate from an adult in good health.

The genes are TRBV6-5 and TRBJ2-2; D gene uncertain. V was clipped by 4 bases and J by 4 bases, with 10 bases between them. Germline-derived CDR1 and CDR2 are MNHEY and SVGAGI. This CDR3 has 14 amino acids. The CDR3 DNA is TGTGCCAGCAGTTCCACTCCGGCCACCGGGGAGCTGTTTTTT. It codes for CASSSTPATGELFF.

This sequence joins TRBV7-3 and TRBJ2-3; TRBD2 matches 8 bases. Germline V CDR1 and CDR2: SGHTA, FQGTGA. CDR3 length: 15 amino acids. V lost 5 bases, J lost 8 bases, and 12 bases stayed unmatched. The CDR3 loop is CASSPGGSGAGTQYF. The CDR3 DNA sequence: TGTGCCAGCAGCCCAGGTGGTAGCGGGGCCGGTACGCAGTATTTT.

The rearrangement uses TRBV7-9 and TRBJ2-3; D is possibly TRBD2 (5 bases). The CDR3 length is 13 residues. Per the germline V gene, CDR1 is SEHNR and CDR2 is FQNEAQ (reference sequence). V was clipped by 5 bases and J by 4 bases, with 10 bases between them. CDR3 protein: CASSPRGPDTQYF. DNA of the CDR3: TGTGCCAGCAGCCCCCGCGGGCCAGATACGCAGTATTTT.

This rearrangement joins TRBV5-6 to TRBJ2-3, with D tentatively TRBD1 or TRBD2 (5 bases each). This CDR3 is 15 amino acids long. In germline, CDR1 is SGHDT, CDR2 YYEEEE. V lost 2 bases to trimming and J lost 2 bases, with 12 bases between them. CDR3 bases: TGTGCCAGCAGCTTAACCGGGACCTACACAGATACGCAGTATTTT. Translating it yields CASSLTGTYTDTQYF.

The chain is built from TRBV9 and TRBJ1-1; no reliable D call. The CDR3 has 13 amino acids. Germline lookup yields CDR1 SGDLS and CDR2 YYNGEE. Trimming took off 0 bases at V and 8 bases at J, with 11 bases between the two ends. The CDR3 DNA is TGTGCCAGCAGCGTAGATGGGAGAGGGGAAGCTTTCTTT. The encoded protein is CASSVDGRGEAFF. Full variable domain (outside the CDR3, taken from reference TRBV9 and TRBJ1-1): DSGVTQTPKHLITATGQRVTLRCSPRSGDLSVYWYQQSLDQGLQFLIQYYNGEERAKGNILERFSAQQFPDLHSELNLSSLELGDSALYFCASSVDGRGEAFFGQGTRLTVV.

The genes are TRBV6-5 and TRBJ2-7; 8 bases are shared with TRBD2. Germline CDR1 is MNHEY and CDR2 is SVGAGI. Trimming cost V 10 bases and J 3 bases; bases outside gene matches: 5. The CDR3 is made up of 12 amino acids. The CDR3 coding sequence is TGTGCCACCCGGGAGGGGAACTACGAGCAGTACTTC. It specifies CATREGNYEQYF.

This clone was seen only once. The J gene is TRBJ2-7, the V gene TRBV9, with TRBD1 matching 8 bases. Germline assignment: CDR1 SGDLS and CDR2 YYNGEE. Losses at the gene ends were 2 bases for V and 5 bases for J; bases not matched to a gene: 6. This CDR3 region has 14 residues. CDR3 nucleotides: TGTGCCAGCAGCGTGGACAGGGTCGGGGACGAGCAGTACTTC. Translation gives CASSVDRVGDEQYF. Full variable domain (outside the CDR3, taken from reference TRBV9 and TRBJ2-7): DSGVTQTPKHLITATGQRVTLRCSPRSGDLSVYWYQQSLDQGLQFLIQYYNGEERAKGNILERFSAQQFPDLHSELNLSSLELGDSALYFCASSVDRVGDEQYFGPGTRLTVT.

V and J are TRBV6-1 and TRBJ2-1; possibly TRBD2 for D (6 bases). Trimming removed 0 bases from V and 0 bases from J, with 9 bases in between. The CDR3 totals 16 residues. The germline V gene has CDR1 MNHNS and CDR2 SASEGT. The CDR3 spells CASSEAVSGSYNEQFF. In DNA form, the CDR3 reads TGTGCCAGCAGTGAAGCCGTTAGCGGCTCCTACAATGAGCAGTTCTTC.

Here the CDR3 reads CASSSSGPTSQQYF. For the CDR3, the DNA is TGTGCCAGCAGCTCCTCCGGCCCTACTTCCCAGCAGTACTTC. The chain links TRBV7-3 to TRBJ2-7; D remains unclear. The germline V gene has CDR1 SGHTA and CDR2 FQGTGA. The CDR3 spans 14 residues. V was clipped by 4 bases and J by 8 bases, with 18 bases between them.

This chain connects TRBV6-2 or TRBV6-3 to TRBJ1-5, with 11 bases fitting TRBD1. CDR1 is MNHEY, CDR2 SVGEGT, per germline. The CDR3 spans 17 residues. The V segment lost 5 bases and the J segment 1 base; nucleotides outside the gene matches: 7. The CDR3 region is CASSSGTGGGSNQPQHF. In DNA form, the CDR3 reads TGTGCCAGCAGTAGCGGGACAGGGGGAGGCAGCAATCAGCCCCAGCATTTT.

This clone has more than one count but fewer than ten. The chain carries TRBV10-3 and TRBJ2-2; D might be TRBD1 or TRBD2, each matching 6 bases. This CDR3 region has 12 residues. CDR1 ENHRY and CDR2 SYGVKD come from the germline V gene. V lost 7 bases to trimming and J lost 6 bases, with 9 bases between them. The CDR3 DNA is TGTGCCATCAAGAGGGGGGCCGGGGAGCTGTTTTTT. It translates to CAIKRGAGELFF.

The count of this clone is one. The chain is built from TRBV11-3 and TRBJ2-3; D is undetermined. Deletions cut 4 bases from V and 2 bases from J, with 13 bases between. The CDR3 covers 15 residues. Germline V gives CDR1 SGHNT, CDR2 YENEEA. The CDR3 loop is CASSSDPGLTDTQYF. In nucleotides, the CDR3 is TGTGCCAGCAGCTCAGACCCGGGCCTCACAGATACGCAGTATTTT.

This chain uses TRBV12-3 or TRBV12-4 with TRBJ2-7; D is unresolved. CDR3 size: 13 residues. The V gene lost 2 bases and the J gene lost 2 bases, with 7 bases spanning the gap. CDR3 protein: CASSLYGTYEQYF. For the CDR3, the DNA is TGTGCCAGCAGTTTATACGGTACCTACGAGCAGTACTTC.

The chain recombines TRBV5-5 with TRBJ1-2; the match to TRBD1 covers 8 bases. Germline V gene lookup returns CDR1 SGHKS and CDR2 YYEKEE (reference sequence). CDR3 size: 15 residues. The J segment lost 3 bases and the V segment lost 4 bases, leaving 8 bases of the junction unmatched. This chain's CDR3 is CASSRQGALDYGYTF. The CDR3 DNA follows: TGTGCCAGCAGCCGGCAGGGGGCCCTGGACTATGGCTACACCTTC.

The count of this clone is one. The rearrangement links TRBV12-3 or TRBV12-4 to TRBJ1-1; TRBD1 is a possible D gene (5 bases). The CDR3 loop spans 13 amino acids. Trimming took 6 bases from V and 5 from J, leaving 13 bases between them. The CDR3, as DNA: TGTGCCAGCAGCGTCGAAGGGGTTACTGAAGCTTTCTTT. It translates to CASSVEGVTEAFF.

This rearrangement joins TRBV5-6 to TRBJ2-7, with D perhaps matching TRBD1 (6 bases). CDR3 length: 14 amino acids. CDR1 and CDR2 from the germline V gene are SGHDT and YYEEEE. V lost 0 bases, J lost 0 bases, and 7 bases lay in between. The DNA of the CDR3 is TGTGCCAGCAGCTTGGACAGGGTCTCCTACGAGCAGTACTTC. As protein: CASSLDRVSYEQYF.

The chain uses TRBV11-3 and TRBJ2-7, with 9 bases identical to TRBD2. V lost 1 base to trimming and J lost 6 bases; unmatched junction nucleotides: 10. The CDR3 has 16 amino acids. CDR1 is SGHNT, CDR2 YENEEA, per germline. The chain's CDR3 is CASSLGLAGDGGEQYF. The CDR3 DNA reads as TGTGCCAGCAGCTTAGGTTTAGCGGGAGATGGGGGCGAGCAGTACTTC.

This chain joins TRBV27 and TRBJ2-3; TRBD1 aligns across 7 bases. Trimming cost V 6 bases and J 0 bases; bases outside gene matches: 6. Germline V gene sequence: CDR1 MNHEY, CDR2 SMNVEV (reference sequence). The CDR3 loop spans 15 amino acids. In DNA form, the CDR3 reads TGTGCCAGCAGGAAACGGGACAGAAGCACAGATACGCAGTATTTT. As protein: CASRKRDRSTDTQYF.

The CDR3 sequence is CASSDGTSGANVLTF. For the CDR3, the DNA is TGTGCCAGCAGTGACGGTACCTCTGGGGCCAACGTCCTGACTTTC. The chain links TRBV6-4 to TRBJ2-6; D uncertain. Germline-derived CDR1 and CDR2 are MRHNA and SNTAGT. This CDR3 contains 15 residues. Trimming stripped 2 bases from V and 0 bases from J, with 5 bases between.

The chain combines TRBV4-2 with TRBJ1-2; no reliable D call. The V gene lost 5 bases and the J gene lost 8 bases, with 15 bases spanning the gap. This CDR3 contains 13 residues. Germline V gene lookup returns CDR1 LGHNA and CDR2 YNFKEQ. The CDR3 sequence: CASSKTIAEGYTF. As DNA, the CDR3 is TGTGCCAGCAGCAAGACAATAGCGGAGGGCTACACCTTC.

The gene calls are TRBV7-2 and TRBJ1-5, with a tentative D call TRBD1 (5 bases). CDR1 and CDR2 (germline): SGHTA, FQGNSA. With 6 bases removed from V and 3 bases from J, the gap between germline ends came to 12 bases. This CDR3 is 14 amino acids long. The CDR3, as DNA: TGTGCCAGCAGATGGGGGTCCCCCAATCAGCCCCAGCATTTT. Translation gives CASRWGSPNQPQHF.

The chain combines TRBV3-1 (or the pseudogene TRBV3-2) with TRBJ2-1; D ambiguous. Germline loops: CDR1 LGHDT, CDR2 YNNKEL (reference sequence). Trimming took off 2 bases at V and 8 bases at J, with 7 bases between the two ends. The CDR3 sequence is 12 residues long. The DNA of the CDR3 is TGTGCCAGCAGCCAATTGGGCGATGAGCAGTTCTTC. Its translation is CASSQLGDEQFF.

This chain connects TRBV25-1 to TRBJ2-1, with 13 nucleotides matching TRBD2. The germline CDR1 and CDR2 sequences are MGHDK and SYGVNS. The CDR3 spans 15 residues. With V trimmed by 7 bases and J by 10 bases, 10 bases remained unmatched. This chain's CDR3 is CASTRTSGSQGEQFF. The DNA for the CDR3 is TGTGCCAGCACCCGGACTAGCGGGAGTCAGGGGGAGCAGTTCTTC.

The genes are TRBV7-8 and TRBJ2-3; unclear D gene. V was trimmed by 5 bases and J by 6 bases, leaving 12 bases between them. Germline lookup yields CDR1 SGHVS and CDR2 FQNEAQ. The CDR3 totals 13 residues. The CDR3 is CASSRGKTDTQYF. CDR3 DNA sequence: TGTGCCAGCAGCCGAGGAAAGACGGATACGCAGTATTTT.

The CDR3 here is CASSSTHNSPLHF. The CDR3, as DNA: TGTGCCAGCAGCTCCACTCACAATTCACCCCTCCACTTT. V and J are TRBV7-3 and TRBJ1-6; no reliable D call. With 4 bases removed from V and 7 bases from J, the gap between germline ends came to 8 bases. The germline gives CDR1 SGHTA, CDR2 FQGTGA. This CDR3 contains 13 residues.